The sequence of this TCR beta chain was determined in a study of shared clonotypes between healthy human individuals. General study findings and limits: Investigators collected only blood, and repertoires in tissues likely differ. Represented diversity (both genetic and exposure-history) was limited by the small number of donors.

Germline values: CDR1 SGHRS, CDR2 YFSETQ. Trimming cost V 2 bases and J 1 base, with 10 bases left between them. The CDR3 is 15 amino acids. Sequenced by immunoSEQ multiplex PCR; TCRdb stores in-frame clones only, minus some. The table lists about 1.4 million clones, roughly 96% of them singletons. Remarks on this clone: No antigen is known for it.

Source material: naive CD4+ T cells sorted from blood. Subset noted: CD45RA+ positively selected. The rearrangement links TRBV5-1 to TRBJ2-1; D not certain. This clonotype originated in a man younger than 45 in good health. CDR3 sequence: CASSLYLRSYNEQFF. Written as DNA, the CDR3 is TGCGCCAGCAGCTTATACCTTCGTTCCTACAATGAGCAGTTCTTC. The whole variable domain, filled in from reference TRBV5-1 and TRBJ2-1, reads KAGVTQTPRYLIKTRGQQVTLSCSPISGHRSVSWYQQTPGQGLQFLFEYFSETQRNKGNFPGRFSGRQFSNSRSEMNVSTLELGDSALYLCASSLYLRSYNEQFFGPGTRLTVL.